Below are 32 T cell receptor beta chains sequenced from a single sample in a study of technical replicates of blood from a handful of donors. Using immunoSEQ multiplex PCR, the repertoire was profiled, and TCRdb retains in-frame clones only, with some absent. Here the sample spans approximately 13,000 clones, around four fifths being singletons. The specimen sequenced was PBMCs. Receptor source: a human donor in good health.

For the CDR3, the DNA is TGTGCCAGAGCGACAGGTTTGTGGGGCAATCAGCCCCAGCATTTT. It codes for CARATGLWGNQPQHF. The chain recombines TRBV6-7 with TRBJ1-5; TRBD1 might be the D (6 bases). TRBV6-7 is placed among ORFs of uncertain function. The CDR3 has 15 amino acids. The germline V and J ends were trimmed by 9 bases and 2 bases, with 17 bases remaining between them.

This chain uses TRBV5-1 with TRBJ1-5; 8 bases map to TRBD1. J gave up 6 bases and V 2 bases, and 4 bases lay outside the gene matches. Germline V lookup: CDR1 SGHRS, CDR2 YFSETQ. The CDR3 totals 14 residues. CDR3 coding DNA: TGCGCCAGCAGCTTACAGGGGGGGGGTCAGCCCCAGCATTTT. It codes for CASSLQGGGQPQHF.

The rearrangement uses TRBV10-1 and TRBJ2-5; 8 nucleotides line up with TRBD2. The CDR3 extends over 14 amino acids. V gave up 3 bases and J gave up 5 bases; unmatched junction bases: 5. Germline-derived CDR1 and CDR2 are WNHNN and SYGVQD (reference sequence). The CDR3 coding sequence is TGCGCCAGCAGTGACAGCGGGAGTGTCGAGACCCAGTACTTC. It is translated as CASSDSGSVETQYF.

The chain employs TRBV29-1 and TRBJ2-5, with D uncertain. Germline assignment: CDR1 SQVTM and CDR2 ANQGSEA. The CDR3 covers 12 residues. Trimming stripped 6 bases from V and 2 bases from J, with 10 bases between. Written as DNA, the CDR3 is TGCAGCGTCTCGAACAGACAAGAGACCCAGTACTTC. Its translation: CSVSNRQETQYF.

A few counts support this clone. The CDR3 DNA follows: TGTGCCAGCAGTTTATGGGGCGGCGGGAGGAGGATAAATGAGCAGTTCTTC. Residues: CASSLWGGGRRINEQFF. The chain has TRBV28 and TRBJ2-1; 8 bases are a match to TRBD2. The germline V gene has CDR1 MDHEN and CDR2 SYDVKM. CDR3 length: 17 amino acids. After removal of 0 bases from V and 7 bases from J, the junction contained 11 bases not matched to a gene.

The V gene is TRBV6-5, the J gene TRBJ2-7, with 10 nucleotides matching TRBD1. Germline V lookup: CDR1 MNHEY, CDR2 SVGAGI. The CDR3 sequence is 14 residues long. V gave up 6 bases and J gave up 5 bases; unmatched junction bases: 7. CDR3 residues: CASSTGTGVHEQYF. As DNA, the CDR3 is TGTGCCAGCAGCACCGGGACAGGGGTCCACGAGCAGTACTTC.

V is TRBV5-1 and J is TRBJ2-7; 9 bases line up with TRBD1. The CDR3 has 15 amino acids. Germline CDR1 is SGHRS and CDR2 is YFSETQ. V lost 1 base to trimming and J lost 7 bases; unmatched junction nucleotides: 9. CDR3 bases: TGCGCCAGCAGCTTGTCGGGACAGGGCCCGTTGGAGCAGTACTTC. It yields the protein CASSLSGQGPLEQYF. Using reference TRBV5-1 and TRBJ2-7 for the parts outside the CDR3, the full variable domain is KAGVTQTPRYLIKTRGQQVTLSCSPISGHRSVSWYQQTPGQGLQFLFEYFSETQRNKGNFPGRFSGRQFSNSRSEMNVSTLELGDSALYLCASSLSGQGPLEQYFGPGTRLTVT.

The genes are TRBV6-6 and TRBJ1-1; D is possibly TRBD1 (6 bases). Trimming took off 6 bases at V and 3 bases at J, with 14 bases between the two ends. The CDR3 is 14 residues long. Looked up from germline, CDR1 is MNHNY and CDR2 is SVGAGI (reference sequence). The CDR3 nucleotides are TGTGCCAGCAGCTACGACAGGTCTTACACTGAAGCTTTCTTT. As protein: CASSYDRSYTEAFF.

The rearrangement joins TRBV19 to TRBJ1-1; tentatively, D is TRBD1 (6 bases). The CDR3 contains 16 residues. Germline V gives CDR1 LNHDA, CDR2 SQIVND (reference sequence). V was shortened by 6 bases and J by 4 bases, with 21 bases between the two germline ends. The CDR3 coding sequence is TGTGCCAGTAGCATCCGGGACAAAAAAGTCTCCACTGAAGCTTTCTTT. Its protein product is CASSIRDKKVSTEAFF.

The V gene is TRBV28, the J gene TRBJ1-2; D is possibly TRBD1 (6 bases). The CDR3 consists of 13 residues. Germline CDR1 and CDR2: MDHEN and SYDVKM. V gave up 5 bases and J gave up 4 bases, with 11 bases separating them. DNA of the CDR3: TGTGCCAGCAGTCCCACAGGGACCTATGGCTACACCTTC. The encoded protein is CASSPTGTYGYTF.

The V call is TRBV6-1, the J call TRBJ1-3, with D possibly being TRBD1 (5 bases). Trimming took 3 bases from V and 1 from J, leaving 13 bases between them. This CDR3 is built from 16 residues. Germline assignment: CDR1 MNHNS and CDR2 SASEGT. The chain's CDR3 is CASSDLGGASGNTIYF. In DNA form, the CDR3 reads TGTGCCAGCAGTGATCTCGGAGGGGCTTCTGGAAACACCATATATTTT.

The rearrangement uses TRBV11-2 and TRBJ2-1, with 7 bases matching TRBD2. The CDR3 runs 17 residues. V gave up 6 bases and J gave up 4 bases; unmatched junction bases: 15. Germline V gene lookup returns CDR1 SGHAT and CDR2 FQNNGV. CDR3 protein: CASSLRRGGSFYNEQFF. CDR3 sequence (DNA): TGTGCCAGCAGTCTCCGGAGGGGCGGGAGTTTTTACAATGAGCAGTTCTTC. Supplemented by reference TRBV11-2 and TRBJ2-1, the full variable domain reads EAGVAQSPRYKIIEKRQSVAFWCNPISGHATLYWYQQILGQGPKLLIQFQNNGVVDDSQLPKDRFSAERLKGVDSTLKIQPAKLEDSAVYLCASSLRRGGSFYNEQFFGPGTRLTVL.

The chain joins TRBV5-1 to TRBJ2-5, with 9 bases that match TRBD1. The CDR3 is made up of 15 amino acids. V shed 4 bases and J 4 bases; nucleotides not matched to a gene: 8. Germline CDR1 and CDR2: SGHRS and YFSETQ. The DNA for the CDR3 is TGCGCCAGCAGCGAACGACAGGGGGAAACAGAGACCCAGTACTTC. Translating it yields CASSERQGETETQYF. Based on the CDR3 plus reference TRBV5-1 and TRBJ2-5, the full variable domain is KAGVTQTPRYLIKTRGQQVTLSCSPISGHRSVSWYQQTPGQGLQFLFEYFSETQRNKGNFPGRFSGRQFSNSRSEMNVSTLELGDSALYLCASSERQGETETQYFGPGTRLLVL.

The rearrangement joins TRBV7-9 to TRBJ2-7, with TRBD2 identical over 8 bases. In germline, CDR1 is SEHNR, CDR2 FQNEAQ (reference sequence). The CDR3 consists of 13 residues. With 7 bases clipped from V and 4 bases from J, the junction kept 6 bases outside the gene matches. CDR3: CASNRAGVYEQYF. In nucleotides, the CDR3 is TGTGCCAGCAACCGAGCGGGAGTTTACGAGCAGTACTTC.

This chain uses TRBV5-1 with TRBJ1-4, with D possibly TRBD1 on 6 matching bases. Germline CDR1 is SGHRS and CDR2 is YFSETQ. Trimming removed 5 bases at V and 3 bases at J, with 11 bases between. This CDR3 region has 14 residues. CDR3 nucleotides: TGCGCCAGCAGTCCAGGGGTGGCTAATGAAAAACTGTTTTTT. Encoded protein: CASSPGVANEKLFF.

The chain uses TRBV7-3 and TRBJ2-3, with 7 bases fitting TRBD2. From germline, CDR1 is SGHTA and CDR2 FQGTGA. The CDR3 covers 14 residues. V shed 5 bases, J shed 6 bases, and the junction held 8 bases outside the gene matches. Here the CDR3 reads CASSLRSSGDTQYF. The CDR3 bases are TGTGCCAGCAGCCTACGCTCTAGCGGTGATACGCAGTATTTT.

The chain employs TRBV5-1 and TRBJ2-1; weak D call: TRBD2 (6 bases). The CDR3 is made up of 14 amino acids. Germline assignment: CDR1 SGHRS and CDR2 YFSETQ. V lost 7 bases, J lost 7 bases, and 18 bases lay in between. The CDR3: CASFPPGVRNEQFF. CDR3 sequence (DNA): TGCGCCAGCTTCCCCCCGGGAGTAAGGAATGAGCAGTTCTTC.

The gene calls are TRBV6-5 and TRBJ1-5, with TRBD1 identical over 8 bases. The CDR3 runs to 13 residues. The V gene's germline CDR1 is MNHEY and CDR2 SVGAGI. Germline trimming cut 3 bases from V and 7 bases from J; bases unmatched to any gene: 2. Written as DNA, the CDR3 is TGTGCCAGCAGTTATGACAGGGGACAGCCCCAGCATTTT. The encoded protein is CASSYDRGQPQHF.

This CDR3 is CSVGHSNQPQHF. The CDR3, as DNA: TGCAGCGTTGGACACTCCAATCAGCCCCAGCATTTT. V usage is TRBV29-1 and J usage is TRBJ1-5, with D uncertain. V was pared by 4 bases and J by 3 bases, with 7 bases between. CDR1 is SQVTM, CDR2 ANQGSEA, per germline. The CDR3 has 12 residues.

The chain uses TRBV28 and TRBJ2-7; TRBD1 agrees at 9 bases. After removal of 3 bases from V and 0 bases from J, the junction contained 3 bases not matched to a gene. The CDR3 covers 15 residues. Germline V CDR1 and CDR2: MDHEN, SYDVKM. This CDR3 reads CASSFRTGVSYEQYF. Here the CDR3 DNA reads TGTGCCAGCAGTTTTAGGACAGGGGTCTCCTACGAGCAGTACTTC.

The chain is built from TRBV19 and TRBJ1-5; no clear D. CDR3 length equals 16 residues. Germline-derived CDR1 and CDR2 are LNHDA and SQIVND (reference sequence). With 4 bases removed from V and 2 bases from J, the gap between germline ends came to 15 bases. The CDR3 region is CASSSPRERRNQPQHF. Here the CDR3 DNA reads TGTGCCAGTAGTAGCCCGCGTGAGCGCCGCAATCAGCCCCAGCATTTT. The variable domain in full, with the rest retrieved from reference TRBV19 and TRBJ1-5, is DGGITQSPKYLFRKEGQNVTLSCEQNLNHDAMYWYRQDPGQGLRLIYYSQIVNDFQKGDIAEGYSVSREKKESFPLTVTSAQKNPTAFYLCASSSPRERRNQPQHFGDGTRLSIL.

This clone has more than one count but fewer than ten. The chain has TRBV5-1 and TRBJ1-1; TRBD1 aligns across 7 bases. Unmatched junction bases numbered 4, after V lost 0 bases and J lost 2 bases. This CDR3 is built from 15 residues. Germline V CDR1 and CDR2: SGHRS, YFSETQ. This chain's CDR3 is CASSLGGTDNTEAFF. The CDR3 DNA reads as TGCGCCAGCAGCTTGGGGGGGACAGACAACACTGAAGCTTTCTTT.

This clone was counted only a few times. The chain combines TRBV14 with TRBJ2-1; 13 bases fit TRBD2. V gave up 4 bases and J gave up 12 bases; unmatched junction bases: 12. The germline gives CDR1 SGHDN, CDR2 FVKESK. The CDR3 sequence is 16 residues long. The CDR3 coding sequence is TGTGCCAGCAGCCTACTAGCGGGAGGGCCCATTGGGGGGCAGTTCTTC. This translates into CASSLLAGGPIGGQFF.

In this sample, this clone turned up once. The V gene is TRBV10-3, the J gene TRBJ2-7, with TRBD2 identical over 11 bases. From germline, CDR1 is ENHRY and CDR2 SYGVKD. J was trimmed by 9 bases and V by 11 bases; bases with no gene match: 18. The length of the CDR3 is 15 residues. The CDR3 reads CAVAPSGLAGGVQYF. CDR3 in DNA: TGTGCCGTAGCCCCCAGTGGTCTAGCGGGAGGAGTGCAGTACTTC.

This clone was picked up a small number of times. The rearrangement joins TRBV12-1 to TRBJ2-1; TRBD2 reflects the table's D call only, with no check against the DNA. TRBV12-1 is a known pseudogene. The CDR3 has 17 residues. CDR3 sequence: CASSFGRLAGGINEQFF. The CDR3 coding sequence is TGTGCCAGCAGCTTCGGACGACTCGCGGGAGGGATAAATGAGCAGTTCTTC.

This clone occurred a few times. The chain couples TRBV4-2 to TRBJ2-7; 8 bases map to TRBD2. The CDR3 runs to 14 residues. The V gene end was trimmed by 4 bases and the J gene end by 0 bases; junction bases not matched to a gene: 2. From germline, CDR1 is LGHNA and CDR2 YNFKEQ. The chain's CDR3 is CASSPTSDSYEQYF. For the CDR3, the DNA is TGTGCCAGCAGCCCGACTAGCGACTCCTACGAGCAGTACTTC.

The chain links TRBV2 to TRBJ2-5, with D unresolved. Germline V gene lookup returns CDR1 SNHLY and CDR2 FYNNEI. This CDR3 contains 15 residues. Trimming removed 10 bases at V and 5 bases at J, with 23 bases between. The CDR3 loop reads CATSTMGYPSETQYF. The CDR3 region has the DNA TGTGCCACCTCAACGATGGGCTACCCGAGCGAGACCCAGTACTTC.

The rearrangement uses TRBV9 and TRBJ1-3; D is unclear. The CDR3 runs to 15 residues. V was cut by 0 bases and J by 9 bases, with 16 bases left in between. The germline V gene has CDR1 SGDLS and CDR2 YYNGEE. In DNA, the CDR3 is TGTGCCAGCAGCGTAGCATCCGGAGACGCCGGCACCATATATTTT. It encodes CASSVASGDAGTIYF.

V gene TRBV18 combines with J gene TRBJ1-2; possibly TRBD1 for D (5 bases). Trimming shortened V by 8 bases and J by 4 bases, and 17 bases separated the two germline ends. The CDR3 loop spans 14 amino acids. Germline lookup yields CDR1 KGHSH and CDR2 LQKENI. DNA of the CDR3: TGTGCCAGCGCCGAAACGGCCCAGGGCTATGGCTACACCTTC. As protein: CASAETAQGYGYTF.

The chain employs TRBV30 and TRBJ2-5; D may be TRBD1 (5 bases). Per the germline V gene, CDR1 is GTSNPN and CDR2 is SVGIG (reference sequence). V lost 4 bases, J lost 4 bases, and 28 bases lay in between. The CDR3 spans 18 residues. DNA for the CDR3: TGTGCCTGGACCCGAATAGGGGTAGGGCAGAAGGCTCGAGAGACCCAGTACTTC. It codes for CAWTRIGVGQKARETQYF.

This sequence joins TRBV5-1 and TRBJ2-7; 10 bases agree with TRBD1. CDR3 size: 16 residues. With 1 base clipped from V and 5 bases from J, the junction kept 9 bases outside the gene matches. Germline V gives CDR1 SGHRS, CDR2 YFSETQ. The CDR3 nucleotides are TGCGCCAGCAGCTTGTCTGGGGACAGGGGTCTCGACGAGCAGTACTTC. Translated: CASSLSGDRGLDEQYF.

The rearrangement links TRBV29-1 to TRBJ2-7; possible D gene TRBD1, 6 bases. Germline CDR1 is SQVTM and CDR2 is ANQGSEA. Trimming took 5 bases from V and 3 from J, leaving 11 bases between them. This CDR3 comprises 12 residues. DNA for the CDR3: TGCAGCGTTCGCAGGGGAAACTACGAGCAGTACTTC. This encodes CSVRRGNYEQYF.